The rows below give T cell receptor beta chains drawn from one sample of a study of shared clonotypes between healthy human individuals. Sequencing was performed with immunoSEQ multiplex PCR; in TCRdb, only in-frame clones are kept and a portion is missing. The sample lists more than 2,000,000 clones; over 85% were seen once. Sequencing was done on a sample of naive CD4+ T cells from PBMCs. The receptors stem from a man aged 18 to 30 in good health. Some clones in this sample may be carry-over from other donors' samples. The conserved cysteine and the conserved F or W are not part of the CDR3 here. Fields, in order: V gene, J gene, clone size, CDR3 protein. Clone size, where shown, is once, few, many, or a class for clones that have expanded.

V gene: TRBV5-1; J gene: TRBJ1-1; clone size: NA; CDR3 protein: ASSLLGGTEAF
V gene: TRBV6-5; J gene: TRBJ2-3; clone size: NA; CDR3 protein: ASSYRDTQY
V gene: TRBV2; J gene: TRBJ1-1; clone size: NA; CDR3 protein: ATQTSDRRNTEAF
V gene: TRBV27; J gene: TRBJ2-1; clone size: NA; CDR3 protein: ASSLLLAGGDNEQF
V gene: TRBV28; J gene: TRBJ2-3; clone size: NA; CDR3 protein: ASSPQGQSTDTQY
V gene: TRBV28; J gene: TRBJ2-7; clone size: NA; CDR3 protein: ASSPRAASFYEQY
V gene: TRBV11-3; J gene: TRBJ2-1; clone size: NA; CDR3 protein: ASSKGDTREEGGEQF
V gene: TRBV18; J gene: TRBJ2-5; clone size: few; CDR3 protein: ASSPLAGVRETQY
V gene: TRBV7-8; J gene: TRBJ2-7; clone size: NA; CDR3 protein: ASRLSGSRGEQY
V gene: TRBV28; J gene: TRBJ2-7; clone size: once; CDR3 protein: ASSTTGGRSYEQY
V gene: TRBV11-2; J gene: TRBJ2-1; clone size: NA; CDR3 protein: ASSRSGRAGPYNEQF
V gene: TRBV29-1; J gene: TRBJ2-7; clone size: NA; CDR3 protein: SVADTSPASGIRSYEQY
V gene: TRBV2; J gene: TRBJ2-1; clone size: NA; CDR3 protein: ASSGGGLAAYNEQF
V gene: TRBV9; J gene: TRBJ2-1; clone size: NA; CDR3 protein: ASSRGQGPYNEQF
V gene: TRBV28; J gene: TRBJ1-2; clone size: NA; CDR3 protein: ASSLRGLRKQGANYGYT
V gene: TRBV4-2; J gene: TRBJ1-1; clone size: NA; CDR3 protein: ASSREWEDTEAF
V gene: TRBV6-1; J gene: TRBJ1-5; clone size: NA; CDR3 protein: ASTPQGDNQPQH
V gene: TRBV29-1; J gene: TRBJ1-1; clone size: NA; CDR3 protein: SAIRGRNTEAF
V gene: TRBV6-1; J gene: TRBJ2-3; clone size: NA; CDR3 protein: ASSRGQEGSQY
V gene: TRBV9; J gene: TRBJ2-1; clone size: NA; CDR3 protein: ASSPTGVQDEQF
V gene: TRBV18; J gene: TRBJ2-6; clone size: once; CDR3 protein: ASSPIQGGSGANVLT
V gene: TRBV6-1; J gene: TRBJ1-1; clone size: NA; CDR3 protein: ASTIPGLRNTEAF
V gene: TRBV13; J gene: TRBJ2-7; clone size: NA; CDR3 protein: ASSSGGSYEQY
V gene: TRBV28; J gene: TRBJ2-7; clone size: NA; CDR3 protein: ASSLRGALSYEQY
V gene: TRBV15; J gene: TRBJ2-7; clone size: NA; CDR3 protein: ATSRGQGVDEQY
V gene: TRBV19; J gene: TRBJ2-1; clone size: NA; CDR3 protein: ASSPGLVQF
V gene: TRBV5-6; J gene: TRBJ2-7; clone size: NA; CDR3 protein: ASTGPRSGSYEQY
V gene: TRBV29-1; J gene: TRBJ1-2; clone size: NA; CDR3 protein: SVKGSSQPRYGYT
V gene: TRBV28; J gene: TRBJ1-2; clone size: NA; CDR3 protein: ASSSPGQGVGGNYGYT
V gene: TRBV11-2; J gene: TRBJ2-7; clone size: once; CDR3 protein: ASSLELATRRGY
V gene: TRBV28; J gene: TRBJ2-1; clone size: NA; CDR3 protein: ASRDRLAGVYEQF
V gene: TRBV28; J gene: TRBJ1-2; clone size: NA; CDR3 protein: ASRYRDRLYGYT
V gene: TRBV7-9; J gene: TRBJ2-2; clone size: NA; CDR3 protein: ASSRTGIGGELF
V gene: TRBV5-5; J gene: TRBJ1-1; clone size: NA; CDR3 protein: ASSFEASGAF
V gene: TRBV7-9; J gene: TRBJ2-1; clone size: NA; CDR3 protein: ASSDRDRRNEQF
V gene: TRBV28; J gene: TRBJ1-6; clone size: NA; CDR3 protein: ASSSMNSPLH
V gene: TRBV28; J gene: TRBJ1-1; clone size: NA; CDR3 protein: ASTYRPPEAF
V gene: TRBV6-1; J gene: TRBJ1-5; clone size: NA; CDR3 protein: ASSVRDSNQPQH
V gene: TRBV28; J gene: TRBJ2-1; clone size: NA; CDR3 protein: ASSFSGQGGSYNEQF
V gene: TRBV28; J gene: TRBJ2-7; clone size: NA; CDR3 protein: ASSYLAGGGHEQY
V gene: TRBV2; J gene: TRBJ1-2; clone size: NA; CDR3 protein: ASSLRGTGGTYGYT